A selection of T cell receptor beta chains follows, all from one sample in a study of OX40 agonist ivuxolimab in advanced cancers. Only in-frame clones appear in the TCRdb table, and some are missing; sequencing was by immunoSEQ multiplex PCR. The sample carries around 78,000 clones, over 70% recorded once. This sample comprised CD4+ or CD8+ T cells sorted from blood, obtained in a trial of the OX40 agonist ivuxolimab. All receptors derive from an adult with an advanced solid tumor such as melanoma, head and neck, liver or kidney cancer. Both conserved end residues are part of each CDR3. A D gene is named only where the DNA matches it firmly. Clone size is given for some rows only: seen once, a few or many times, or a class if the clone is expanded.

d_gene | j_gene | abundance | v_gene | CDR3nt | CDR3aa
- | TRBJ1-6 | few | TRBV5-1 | TGCGCCAGCAGCTTGGAAGGGGGAAATTCACCCCTCCACTTT | CASSLEGGNSPLHF
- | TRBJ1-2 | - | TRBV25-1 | TGTGCCAGCCGGACACGCGACTATGGCTACACCTTC | CASRTRDYGYTF
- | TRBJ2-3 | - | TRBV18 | TGTGCCAGCTCACCACCCACTCGGGATACGCAGTATTTT | CASSPPTRDTQYF
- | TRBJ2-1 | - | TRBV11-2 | TGTGCCAGCAGCTTAGGCGTAAGATGGGGGAAATACAATGAGCAGTTCTTC | CASSLGVRWGKYNEQFF
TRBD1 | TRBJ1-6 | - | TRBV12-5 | TGTGCTAGTGGTTTGGGACAGGGTTCCAATTCACCCCTCCACTTT | CASGLGQGSNSPLHF
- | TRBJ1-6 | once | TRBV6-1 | TGTGCCAGCAGTGACGGGGCTCAATCACCCCTCCACTTT | CASSDGAQSPLHF
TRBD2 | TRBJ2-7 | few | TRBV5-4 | TGTGCCAGCAGCTTGGCCGCTAGCGGACCCTACGAGCAGTACTTC | CASSLAASGPYEQYF
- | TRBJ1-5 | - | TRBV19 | TGTGCCAGTAGTCTAGGGGTGAATCAGCCCCAGCATTTT | CASSLGVNQPQHF
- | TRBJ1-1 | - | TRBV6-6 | TGTGCCAGCAGTTCCGGACCTGGGACTGAAGCTTTCTTT | CASSSGPGTEAFF
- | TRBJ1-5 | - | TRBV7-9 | TGTGCCAGCAGCTGGGGGGCGGGTAATCAGCCCCAGCATTTT | CASSWGAGNQPQHF
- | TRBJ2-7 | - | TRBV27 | TGTGCCAGCAGCGCGGGTGCTAGCCCCTACGAGCAGTACTTC | CASSAGASPYEQYF
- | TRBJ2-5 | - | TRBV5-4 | TGTGCCAGCAGCTTGAGGGGCGCCGAGACCCAGTACTTC | CASSLRGAETQYF
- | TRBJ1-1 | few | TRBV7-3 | TGTGCCAGCAGACTCGTCATGAACACTGAAGCTTTCTTT | CASRLVMNTEAFF
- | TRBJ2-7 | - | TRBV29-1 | TGCAGCGGCAGCATCTCCGGGACAACCTACGAGCAGTACTTC | CSGSISGTTYEQYF
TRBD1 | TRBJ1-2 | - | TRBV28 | TGTGCCAGCGGGAGGACAGGACCCGGGAGAGGCTACACCTTC | CASGRTGPGRGYTF
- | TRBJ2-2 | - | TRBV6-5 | TGTGCCAGCAGTGTACATATACAGGGCACCGGGGAGCTGTTTTTT | CASSVHIQGTGELFF
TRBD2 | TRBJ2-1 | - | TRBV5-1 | TGCGCCAGCAGCTTCGGGACTAGCAATAACAATGAGCAGTTCTTC | CASSFGTSNNNEQFF
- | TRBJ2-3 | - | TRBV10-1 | TGCGCCAGCAGTTACACCACAGATACGCAGTATTTT | CASSYTTDTQYF
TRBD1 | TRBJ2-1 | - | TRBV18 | TGTGCCAGCTCACGGGACAGGGAGGATGAGCAGTTCTTC | CASSRDREDEQFF
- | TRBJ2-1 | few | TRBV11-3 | TGTGCCACCTCCCCGGGGGCCTACAATGAGCAGTTCTTC | CATSPGAYNEQFF
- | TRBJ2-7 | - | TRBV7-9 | TGTGCCAGCAGCTCCAGCCAAAGGGCCGTCAACGAGCAGTACTTC | CASSSSQRAVNEQYF
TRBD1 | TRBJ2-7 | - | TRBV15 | TGTGCCACCAGCAGAGGCGTCCCGACAGGGTATGACTACGAGCAGTACTTC | CATSRGVPTGYDYEQYF
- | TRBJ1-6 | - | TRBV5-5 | TGTGCCAGCAGCTTGCTGTTCGGTAATTCACCCCTCCACTTT | CASSLLFGNSPLHF
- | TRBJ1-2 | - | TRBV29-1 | TGCAGCGTTGAAGTTCGAGCCCCGGATGGCTACACCTTC | CSVEVRAPDGYTF
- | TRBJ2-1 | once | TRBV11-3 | TGTGCCAGCAGCTTAGCGGGGGGCGCAGACAATGAGCAGTTCTTC | CASSLAGGADNEQFF
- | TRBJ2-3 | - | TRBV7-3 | TGTGCCAGCAGCATGAAACTCACAGATACGCAGTATTTT | CASSMKLTDTQYF
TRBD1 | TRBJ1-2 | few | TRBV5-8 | TGTGCCAGCAGCCTCATAGGACCAGGGGGTACCAGCTACACCTTC | CASSLIGPGGTSYTF
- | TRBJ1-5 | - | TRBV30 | TGTGCCTGGAGTCGGCTGACACAAAATCAGCCCCAGCATTTT | CAWSRLTQNQPQHF
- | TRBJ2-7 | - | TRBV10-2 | TGCGCCAGCATGAGACAGGCCAGGGACGAGCAGTACTTC | CASMRQARDEQYF
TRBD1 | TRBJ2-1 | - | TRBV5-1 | TGCGCCAGCAGCTTGGGGACAGGGGTCAATGAGCAGTTCTTC | CASSLGTGVNEQFF
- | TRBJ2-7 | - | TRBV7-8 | TGTGCCAGCAGCTTAGCGGAGGGGAGCTCCTACGAGCAGTACTTC | CASSLAEGSSYEQYF
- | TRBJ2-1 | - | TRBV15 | TGTGCCACCAGCAGAGATCTGGGGGAGCAGTTCTTC | CATSRDLGEQFF
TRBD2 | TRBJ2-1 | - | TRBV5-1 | TGCGCCAGCAGTAATCGGGGGGGGACCCACAATGAGCAGTTCTTC | CASSNRGGTHNEQFF
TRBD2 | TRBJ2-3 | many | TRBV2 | TGTGCCAGCAGTTTTCGACTAGCGGGAGATACGCAGTATTTT | CASSFRLAGDTQYF
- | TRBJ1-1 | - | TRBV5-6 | TGTGCCAGCAGCTTGTACGGGTATGCTTTCTTT | CASSLYGYAFF
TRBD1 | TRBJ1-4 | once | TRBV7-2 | TGTGCCAGCAGCTCGTCGGGAACCGGGACAGTTTATGAAAAACTGTTTTTT | CASSSSGTGTVYEKLFF
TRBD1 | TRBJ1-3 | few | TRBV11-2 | TGTGCCAGCAGCTTATCCGGACAGGGAACTGGAAACACCATATATTTT | CASSLSGQGTGNTIYF
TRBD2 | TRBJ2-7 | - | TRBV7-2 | TGTGCCAGCACACCCGGGACTAGCGGGAGGTTATACGAGCAGTACTTC | CASTPGTSGRLYEQYF
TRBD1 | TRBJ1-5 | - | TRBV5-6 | TGTGCCAGCAGCCTAGGACAGGGGGCTAGGAATCAGTCCCAGCATTTT | CASSLGQGARNQSQHF
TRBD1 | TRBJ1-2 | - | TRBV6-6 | TGTGCCAGTCAGACAGGGGGGGATTCGTATGGCTACACCTTC | CASQTGGDSYGYTF
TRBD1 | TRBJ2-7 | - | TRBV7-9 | TGTGCCAGCAGCCCTACGGGACAGGAATACGAGCAGTACTTC | CASSPTGQEYEQYF
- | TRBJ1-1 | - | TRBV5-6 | TGTGCCAGCAGCTCCGGACAGCGGGACACTGAAGCTTTCTTT | CASSSGQRDTEAFF
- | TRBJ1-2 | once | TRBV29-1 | TGCAGCGTTGATCGACAGACCTATGGCTACACCTTC | CSVDRQTYGYTF
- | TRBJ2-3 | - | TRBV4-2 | TGTGCCAGCAGCCAGGGCATAGTAGGGAGCGGCACAGATACGCAGTATTTT | CASSQGIVGSGTDTQYF
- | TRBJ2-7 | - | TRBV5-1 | TGCGCCAGCAGCTTAGAGGGAGTATCCGAGCAGTACTTC | CASSLEGVSEQYF
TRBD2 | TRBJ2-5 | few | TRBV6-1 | TGTGCCAGCAGTGGGATAGCGGGGGGTGGGGAGACCCAGTACTTC | CASSGIAGGGETQYF
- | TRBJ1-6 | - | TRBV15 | TGTGCCACCAGCGGACGGCTTGGCGCTACCCCCCTCCACTTT | CATSGRLGATPLHF
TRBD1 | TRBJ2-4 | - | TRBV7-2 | TGTGCCAGCAGCTTCACAGGGGGCATTCAGTACTTC | CASSFTGGIQYF
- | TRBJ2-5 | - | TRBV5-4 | TGTGCCAGCAGCTTGGGCGGGTCGAGCCAAGAGACCCAGTACTTC | CASSLGGSSQETQYF
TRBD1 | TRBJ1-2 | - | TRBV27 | TGTGCCAGCAGTTTGGGACAGGGGGAGGGAGGCTACACCTTC | CASSLGQGEGGYTF
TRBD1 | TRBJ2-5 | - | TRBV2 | TGTGCTACAGGACAGGGGAAAGAGACCCAGTACTTC | CATGQGKETQYF
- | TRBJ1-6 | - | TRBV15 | TGTGCCACCAGCAGAGAGGACAGCTATAATTCACCCCTCCACTTT | CATSREDSYNSPLHF